This T cell receptor (beta chain) was captured by sequencing in a study of blood T cell repertoires in COVID-19. The method was immunoSEQ multiplex PCR; TCRdb's version includes in-frame clones alone and lacks a portion of them. Here the sample spans more than 65,000 clones, roughly 91% being singletons. Concerning this clone: The junction shows a germline mismatch at one end, possibly a read error.

The V gene's germline CDR1 is SSHAT and CDR2 FNYEAQ (reference sequence). This CDR3 spans 15 amino acids. This TCR derives from a man in his fifties with active COVID-19. V and J are TRBV7-7 and TRBJ2-5; 7 bases map to TRBD1. Sequencing used peripheral blood. The CDR3 DNA reads TGTGCTAGCAGCCCCCTTCGGACAGGTGGGGAGACCCAGTACTTC. Translated, it gives CASSPLRTGGETQYF.